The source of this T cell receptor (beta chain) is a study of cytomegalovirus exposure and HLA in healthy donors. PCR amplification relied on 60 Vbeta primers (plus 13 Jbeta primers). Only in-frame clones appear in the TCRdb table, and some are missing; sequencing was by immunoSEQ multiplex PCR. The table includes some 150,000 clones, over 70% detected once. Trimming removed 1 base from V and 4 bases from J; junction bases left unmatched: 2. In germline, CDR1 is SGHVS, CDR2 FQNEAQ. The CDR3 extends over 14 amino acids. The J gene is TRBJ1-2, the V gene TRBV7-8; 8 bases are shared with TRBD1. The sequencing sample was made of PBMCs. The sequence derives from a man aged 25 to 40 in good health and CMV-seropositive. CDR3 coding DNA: TGTGCCAGCAGCTTAGAAGACAGGGGCTATGGCTACACCTTC. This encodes CASSLEDRGYGYTF.